Detailed here is one TCR beta chain. Its antigen is currently unknown. The sample originates from a study of Ad26.COV2.S vaccination and SARS-CoV-2 variants. The overall study: Doses of Ad26.COV2.S were injected into muscle once or twice, 56 days apart. Overall study findings and caveats: An underestimation of total T cell responses may have resulted from the TCR breadth and depth analyses. Greater spike-specific TCR breadth was seen in vaccine recipients than in placebo recipients.

The repertoire was sequenced with immunoSEQ multiplex PCR; TCRdb's copy has only in-frame clones and lacks some. The data contain 350,000 to 450,000 clones, 83% of them singletons. Indicated treatment: around 19 received Ad26.COV2.S at low or high dose, single or two shots; several received placebo; per-sample allocation not given. The study sampled participants on day 63 after the first vaccine or placebo injection. Immunization relied on an Ad26 vector, which expressed Wuhan-strain SARS-CoV-2 spike. Germline CDR1 and CDR2: SGHDT and YYEEEE. The CDR3 is made up of 14 amino acids. V was cut by 6 bases and J by 7 bases, with 20 bases left in between.

Here the sequenced sample was peripheral blood, taken in a trial of Ad26.COV2.S vaccine versus placebo. The gene calls are TRBV5-6 and TRBJ2-7; tentatively, D is TRBD1 (5 bases). The sequence was collected from a person between 18 and 65 years old who received the Ad26.COV2.S COVID-19 vaccine or a placebo. CDR3 in amino acids: CASNFGASTWEQYF. The CDR3 region has the DNA TGTGCCAGCAACTTTGGGGCTTCCACCTGGGAGCAGTACTTC. The variable domain in full, completed from reference TRBV5-6 and TRBJ2-7, reads DAGVTQSPTHLIKTRGQQVTLRCSPKSGHDTVSWYQQALGQGPQFIFQYYEEEERQRGNFPDRFSGHQFPNYSSELNVNALLLGDSALYLCASNFGASTWEQYFGPGTRLTVT.